Below, one TCR beta chain is given with its context. The sample is drawn from a study of blood T cell repertoires in COVID-19. At the level of the study: Sites in the United States, Italy and Spain provided acute and convalescent COVID-19 samples.

The authors' processing: Amplification with reference gene primers provided the estimates of nucleated cell counts. Assay used: immunoSEQ multiplex PCR; TCRdb lists only in-frame clones, some missing. That table supplies the V and J calls and clone size; D and trimming were determined from the DNA. The repertoire includes approximately 220,000 clones, about 88% of them detected once, and 2.6% sits in the top ten. J lost 6 bases, V lost 6 bases, and 5 bases had no gene match. CDR3 length: 13 amino acids. Germline loops: CDR1 MDHEN, CDR2 SYDVKM. Individuals aged roughly 18 to 100 years were recruited from 24 US areas. Either two negative PCRs, clearance, or symptom resolution qualified Cohort 3 donors as recovered.

Material: PBMCs or T cells enriched from blood (not recorded which). The chain has TRBV28 and TRBJ2-7; 10 bases are shared with TRBD1. This TCR derives from a young woman who had recovered from COVID-19. The CDR3 sequence: CASSDRGQREQYF. Written as DNA, the CDR3 is TGTGCCAGCAGCGACAGGGGGCAACGCGAGCAGTACTTC.